The clone carrying this T cell receptor (beta chain) was recorded at least ten times. Its antigen is not known. There are 15 residues in the CDR3. CDR1 SGHTA and CDR2 FQGNSA come from the germline V gene. The V gene end was trimmed by 5 bases and the J gene end by 2 bases; junction bases not matched to a gene: 6. These data are taken from a study of T cells in Graves' hyperthyroidism and ophthalmopathy. Study-level findings and limits: Peripheral blood also featured most of the thyroid clonotypes expanded above 0.001.

Template material for amplifying TCR beta CDR3 regions consisted of RNA transcripts. TCR CDR3 regions were first amplified by RT-PCR with HTBI primers. A single record per CDR3 protein comes from TCRdb applying MiXCR to the multiplex PCR reads. The sample includes about 700,000 distinct CDR3 sequences, about 45% of them seen just once. This receptor was taken from an adult man with Graves' disease, either hyperthyroidism or ophthalmopathy (not recorded which). The source material was peripheral blood or thyroid tissue (not recorded which). The chain employs TRBV7-2 and TRBJ1-5; TRBD1 matches at 7 bases. The CDR3 nucleotides are TGTGCCAGCAGCCGGGACAGCCGGGGCAATCAGCCCCAGCATTTT. It codes for CASSRDSRGNQPQHF.